What follows is one T cell receptor beta chain and its context. This clone was detected only once. Which antigen it targets is not known. One base away there is no much larger clone; base qualities are not given. This sample stems from a study of blood T cell repertoires in COVID-19 (dated by TCRdb to 2018 to 2021). For context, the study as a whole: The collaborator samples originated in the United States, Italy and Spain and spanned the acute and convalescent phases of COVID-19. Where available, HLA class I and class II types were taken from metadata supplied by the sample provider and were not determined by assay-based typing. The dataset comprised deeply sampled blood TCRbeta repertoires from subjects exposed to, actively infected with, or recovered from COVID-19. The prospective study material was composed of cDNA or gDNA derived from T cells, B-cell-depleted T cells, or PBMCs. Samples came from the ongoing ImmuneRACE study (first 160 participants) plus 1,254 subjects from 6 global collaborators. A de-identified subject ID, COVID-19 status, age in years and sex were almost always included in the sample metadata. The repertoires were released in a freely available public database intended as a resource for research on the immune response to SARS-CoV-2.

CDR1 and CDR2, looked up from the germline V gene (reference sequence), are MNHEY and SMNVEV. The V end gives up 2 bases and the J end 7 bases, leaving 4 bases in the junction not matched to a gene. The cysteine opens and the phenylalanine closes a CDR3 of 13 amino acids. The DNA shown is the 39-base CDR3, in frame from base 1. Broader findings and caveats from the paper: The amount of clinical and demographic metadata varied by source and participant and was provided uncurated.

TCRbeta CDR3 regions were amplified from genomic DNA using the immunoSEQ Assay, a bias-controlled multiplex PCR. The study's own analysis went as follows. Nucleated cell counts per sample were estimated from amplification of reference gene primers within the assay. Sequence reads were collapsed and filtered to measure the absolute abundance of every unique TCRbeta CDR3 rearrangement. For each sample, productive Simpson clonality was calculated as the square root of Simpson's diversity index over productive rearrangements. As stored in TCRdb, this immuneACCESS dataset retains in-frame rearrangements with V and J assigned. A fraction of the clones does not appear; measured against another copy, unresolved V genes explain less than half of the discrepancy, and the remainder lacks a known reason. V and J calls and clone size are as listed in that table; D and trimming were resolved from the DNA. The sample table records around 620,000 clones; about 87% of these occur just once. The ten largest account for roughly 0.25% of the sample.

The collaborating institutions used their own protocols to collect whole blood in K2EDTA tubes. Collaborator samples were shipped for TCRbeta analysis as frozen whole blood, isolated PBMCs, or DNA extracted from either sample type. The sequence links TRBV27 to TRBJ2-7, with 8 bases in between that match TRBD2. Material for sequencing was peripheral blood. The clonotype was recovered from a woman younger than 30 with acute or convalescent COVID-19. The DNA reads TGTGCCAGCAGTTTAGCCCGGGGGGGTGAGCAGTACTTC. It is translated as CASSLARGGEQYF.